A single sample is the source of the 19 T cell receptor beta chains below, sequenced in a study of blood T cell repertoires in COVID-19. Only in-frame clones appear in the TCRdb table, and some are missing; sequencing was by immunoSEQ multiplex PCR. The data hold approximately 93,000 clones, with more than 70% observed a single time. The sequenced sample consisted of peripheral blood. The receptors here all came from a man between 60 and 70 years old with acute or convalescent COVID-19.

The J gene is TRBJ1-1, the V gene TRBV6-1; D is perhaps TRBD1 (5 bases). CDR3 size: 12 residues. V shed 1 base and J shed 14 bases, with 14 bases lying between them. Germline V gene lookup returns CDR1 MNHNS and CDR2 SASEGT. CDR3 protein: CASSEEQARTFF. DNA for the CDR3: TGTGCCAGCAGTGAAGAACAGGCGCGGACGTTCTTT.

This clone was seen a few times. Here the CDR3 reads CASSISRQPGGETQYF. Written as DNA, the CDR3 is TGTGCCAGCAGCATATCCCGGCAACCCGGGGGAGAGACCCAGTACTTC. This chain joins TRBV21-1 and TRBJ2-5; TRBD2 reflects the table's D call only, with no check against the DNA. TRBV21-1 is annotated as a pseudogene. The CDR3 covers 16 residues.

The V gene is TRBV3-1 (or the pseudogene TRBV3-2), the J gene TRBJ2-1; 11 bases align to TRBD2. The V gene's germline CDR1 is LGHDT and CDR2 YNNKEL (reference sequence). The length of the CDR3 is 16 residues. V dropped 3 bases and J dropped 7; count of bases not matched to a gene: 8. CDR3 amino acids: CASSQELAGGLNEQFF. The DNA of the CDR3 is TGTGCCAGCAGCCAGGAGCTAGCGGGAGGTCTTAATGAGCAGTTCTTC.

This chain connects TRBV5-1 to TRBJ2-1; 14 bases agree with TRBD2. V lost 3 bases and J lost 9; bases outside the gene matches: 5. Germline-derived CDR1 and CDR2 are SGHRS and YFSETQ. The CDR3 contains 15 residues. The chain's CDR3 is CASSSGTSGRSEQFF. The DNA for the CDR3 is TGCGCCAGCAGCTCAGGGACTAGCGGGAGAAGTGAGCAGTTCTTC.

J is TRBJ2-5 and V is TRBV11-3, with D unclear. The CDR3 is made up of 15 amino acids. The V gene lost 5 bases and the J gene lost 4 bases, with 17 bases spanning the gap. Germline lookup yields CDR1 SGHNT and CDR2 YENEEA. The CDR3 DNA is TGTGCCAGCAGCCCCTCCTCCGGTAATCTAGAGACCCAGTACTTC. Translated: CASSPSSGNLETQYF.

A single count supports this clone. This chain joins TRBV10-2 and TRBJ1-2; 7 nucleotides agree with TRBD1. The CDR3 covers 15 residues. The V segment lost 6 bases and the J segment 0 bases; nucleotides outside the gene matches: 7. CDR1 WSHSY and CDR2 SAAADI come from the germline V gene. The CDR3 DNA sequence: TGCGCCAGCAGCAAACAGGGGCCCGCTAACTATGGCTACACCTTC. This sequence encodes CASSKQGPANYGYTF.

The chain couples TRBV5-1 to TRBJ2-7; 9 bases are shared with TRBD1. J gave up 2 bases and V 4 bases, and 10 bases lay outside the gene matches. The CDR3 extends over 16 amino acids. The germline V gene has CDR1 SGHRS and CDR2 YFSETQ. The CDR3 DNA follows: TGCGCCAGCAGCATGGACAGGGGAGGACTAACCTACGAGCAGTACTTC. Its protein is CASSMDRGGLTYEQYF. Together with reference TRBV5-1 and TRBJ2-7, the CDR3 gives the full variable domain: KAGVTQTPRYLIKTRGQQVTLSCSPISGHRSVSWYQQTPGQGLQFLFEYFSETQRNKGNFPGRFSGRQFSNSRSEMNVSTLELGDSALYLCASSMDRGGLTYEQYFGPGTRLTVT.

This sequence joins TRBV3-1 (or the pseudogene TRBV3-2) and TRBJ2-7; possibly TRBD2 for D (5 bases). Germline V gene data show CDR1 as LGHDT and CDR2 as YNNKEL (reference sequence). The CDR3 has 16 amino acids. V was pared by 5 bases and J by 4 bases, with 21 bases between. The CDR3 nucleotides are TGTGCCAGCAGCTTCGGTTCTGGAGGTTCGAATTACGAGCAGTACTTC. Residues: CASSFGSGGSNYEQYF.

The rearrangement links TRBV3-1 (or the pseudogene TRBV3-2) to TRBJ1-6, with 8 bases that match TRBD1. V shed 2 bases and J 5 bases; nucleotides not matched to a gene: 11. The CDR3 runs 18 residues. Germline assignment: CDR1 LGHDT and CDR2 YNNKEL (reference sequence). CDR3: CASSQHYLPGQDNSPLHF. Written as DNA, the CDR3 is TGTGCCAGCAGCCAACACTACTTACCGGGACAGGATAATTCACCCCTCCACTTT.

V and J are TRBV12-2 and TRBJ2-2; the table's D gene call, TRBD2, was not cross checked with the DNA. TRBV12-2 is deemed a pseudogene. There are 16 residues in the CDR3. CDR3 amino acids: CASRLATSGSSGELFF. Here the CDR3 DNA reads TGTGCAAGTCGCTTAGCGACTAGCGGGAGTTCCGGGGAGCTGTTTTTT.

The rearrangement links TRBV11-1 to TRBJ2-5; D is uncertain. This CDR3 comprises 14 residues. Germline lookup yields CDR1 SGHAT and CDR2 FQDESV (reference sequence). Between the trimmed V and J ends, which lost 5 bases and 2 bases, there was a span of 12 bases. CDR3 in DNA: TGTGCCAGCAGCCCGACTCCTACGCAAGAGACCCAGTACTTC. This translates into CASSPTPTQETQYF.

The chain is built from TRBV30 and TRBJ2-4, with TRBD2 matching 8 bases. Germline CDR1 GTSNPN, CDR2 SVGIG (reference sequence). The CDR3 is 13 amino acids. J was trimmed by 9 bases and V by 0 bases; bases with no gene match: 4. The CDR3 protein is CAWSVPAGGIQYF. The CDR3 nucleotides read TGTGCCTGGAGTGTACCCGCGGGGGGCATTCAGTACTTC. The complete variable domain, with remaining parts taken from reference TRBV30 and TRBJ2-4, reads SQTIHQWPATLVQPVGSPLSLECTVEGTSNPNLYWYRQAAGRGLQLLFYSVGIGQISSEVPQNLSASRPQDRQFILSSKKLLLSDSGFYLCAWSVPAGGIQYFGAGTRLSVL.

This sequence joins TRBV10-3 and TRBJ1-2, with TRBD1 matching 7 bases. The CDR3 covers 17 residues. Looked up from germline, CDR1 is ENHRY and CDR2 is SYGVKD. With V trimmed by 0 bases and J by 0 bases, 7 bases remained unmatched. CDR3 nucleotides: TGTGCCATCAGTGAGTCTGCAGGGGGGACAGCTAACTATGGCTACACCTTC. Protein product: CAISESAGGTANYGYTF.

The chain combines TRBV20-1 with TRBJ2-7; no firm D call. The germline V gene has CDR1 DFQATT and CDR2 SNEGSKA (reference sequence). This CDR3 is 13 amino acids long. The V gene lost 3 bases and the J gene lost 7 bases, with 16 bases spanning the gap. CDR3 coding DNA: TGCAGTGCTAGTACCCCCCTTTCGAGGGAGCAGTACTTC. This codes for CSASTPLSREQYF.

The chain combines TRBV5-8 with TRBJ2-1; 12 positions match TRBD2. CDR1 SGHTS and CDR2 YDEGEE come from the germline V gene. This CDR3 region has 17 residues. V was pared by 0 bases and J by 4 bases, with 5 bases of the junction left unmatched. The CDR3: CASSLGLAGETYNEQFF. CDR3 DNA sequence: TGTGCCAGCAGCTTGGGACTAGCGGGAGAGACTTACAATGAGCAGTTCTTC.

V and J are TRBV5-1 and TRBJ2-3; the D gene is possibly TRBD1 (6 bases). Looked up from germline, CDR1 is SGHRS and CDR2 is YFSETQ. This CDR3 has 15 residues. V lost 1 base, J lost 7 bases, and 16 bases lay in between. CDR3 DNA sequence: TGCGCCAGCAGCTTGCAGGGGCCCCTGCCGAATACGCAGTATTTT. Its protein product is CASSLQGPLPNTQYF.

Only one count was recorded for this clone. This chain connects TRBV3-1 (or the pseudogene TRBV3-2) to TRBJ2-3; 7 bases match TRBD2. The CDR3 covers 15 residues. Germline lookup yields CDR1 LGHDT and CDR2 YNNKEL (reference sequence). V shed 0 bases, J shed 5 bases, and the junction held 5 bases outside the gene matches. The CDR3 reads CASSQDWGEGDTQYF. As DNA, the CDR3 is TGTGCCAGCAGCCAAGATTGGGGGGAGGGAGATACGCAGTATTTT.

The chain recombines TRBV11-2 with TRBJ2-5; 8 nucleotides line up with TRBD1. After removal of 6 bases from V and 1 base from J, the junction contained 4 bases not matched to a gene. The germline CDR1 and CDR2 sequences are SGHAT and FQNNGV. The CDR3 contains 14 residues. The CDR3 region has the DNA TGTGCCAGCAGTTCAACAGGGGGCCAAGAGACCCAGTACTTC. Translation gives CASSSTGGQETQYF.

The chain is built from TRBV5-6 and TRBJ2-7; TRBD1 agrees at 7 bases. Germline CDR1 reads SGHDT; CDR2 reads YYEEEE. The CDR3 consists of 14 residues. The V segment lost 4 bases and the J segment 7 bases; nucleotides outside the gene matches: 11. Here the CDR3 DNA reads TGTGCCAGCAGCCTACTTGACAGGGTGAAGGAGCAGTACTTC. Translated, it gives CASSLLDRVKEQYF.